A single sample gave rise to the 24 T cell receptor beta chains below, sequenced in a study of cytomegalovirus exposure and HLA in healthy donors. Primers for the PCR totalled 60 Vbeta and 13 Jbeta. The assay was immunoSEQ multiplex PCR, and TCRdb's table has in-frame clones only and misses some. The sample consists of 130,000 or so clones, about two thirds of them appearing once. Sequencing was done on a sample of PBMCs. The receptors stem from a man aged 50 or older in good health and CMV-seropositive.

This clone was found a few times. The V gene is TRBV7-2, the J gene TRBJ1-3; a possible D gene is TRBD1 (5 bases). The CDR3 runs 13 residues. Trimming removed 4 bases from V and 2 bases from J, with 6 bases in between. The germline V gene has CDR1 SGHTA and CDR2 FQGNSA. CDR3 protein: CASSWGAGNTIYF. The CDR3 DNA sequence: TGTGCCAGCAGCTGGGGGGCTGGAAACACCATATATTTT.

This clone was seen just once. The rearrangement uses TRBV6-6 and TRBJ2-5; 11 nucleotides agree with TRBD1. Germline CDR1 reads MNHNY; CDR2 reads SVGAGI (reference sequence). Trimming at V came to 8 bases and at J to 5 bases, leaving 10 bases not matched to a gene. The length of the CDR3 is 15 residues. The chain's CDR3 is CASGKGTGGVETQYF. In DNA form, the CDR3 reads TGTGCCAGCGGAAAGGGGACAGGGGGTGTCGAGACCCAGTACTTC.

The chain couples TRBV2 to TRBJ1-5, with D uncertain. The CDR3 extends over 15 amino acids. V lost 4 bases, J lost 4 bases, and 14 bases lay in between. The germline V gene has CDR1 SNHLY and CDR2 FYNNEI. The chain's CDR3 is CASSAIGLQNQPQHF. In DNA, the CDR3 is TGTGCCAGCAGTGCCATAGGACTACAAAATCAGCCCCAGCATTTT. The full variable domain, completed using reference TRBV2 and TRBJ1-5, is EPEVTQTPSHQVTQMGQEVILRCVPISNHLYFYWYRQILGQKVEFLVSFYNNEISEKSEIFDDQFSVERPDGSNFTLKIRSTKLEDSAMYFCASSAIGLQNQPQHFGDGTRLSIL.

This clone has just a few counts. The chain links TRBV19 to TRBJ1-2; 7 bases map to TRBD1. After removal of 3 bases from V and 4 bases from J, the junction contained 2 bases not matched to a gene. The CDR3 extends over 13 amino acids. Germline V gives CDR1 LNHDA, CDR2 SQIVND (reference sequence). The CDR3 protein is CASSMDRFYGYTF. The CDR3 coding sequence is TGTGCCAGTAGTATGGACAGGTTCTATGGCTACACCTTC.

The chain couples TRBV27 to TRBJ1-3; D ambiguous. V lost 2 bases to trimming and J lost 7 bases, with 9 bases between them. Germline CDR1 and CDR2: MNHEY and SMNVEV (reference sequence). CDR3 length: 13 residues. CDR3 amino acids: CASSLRRGNTIYF. CDR3 DNA: TGTGCCAGCAGTTTACGGCGCGGCAACACCATATATTTT.

The chain combines TRBV15 with TRBJ2-7, with D hard to call. Per germline, CDR1 LNHNV and CDR2 YYDKDF (reference sequence). This CDR3 comprises 13 residues. Trimming removed 6 bases from V and 3 bases from J, with 12 bases in between. The DNA for the CDR3 is TGTGCCACCAGGTCACCCACTGACTACGAGCAGTACTTC. Translation: CATRSPTDYEQYF.

The chain couples TRBV5-1 to TRBJ2-5; 9 positions agree with TRBD1. V lost 0 bases, J lost 4 bases, and 4 bases stayed unmatched. This CDR3 spans 15 amino acids. The V gene's germline CDR1 is SGHRS and CDR2 YFSETQ. CDR3: CASSLEGQGSETQYF. The CDR3 bases are TGCGCCAGCAGCTTGGAGGGACAGGGTTCAGAGACCCAGTACTTC.

This chain links TRBV5-1 with TRBJ2-6; 7 bases fit TRBD1. Germline V gives CDR1 SGHRS, CDR2 YFSETQ. V was clipped by 2 bases and J by 0 bases; unmatched bases: 8. The CDR3 loop spans 18 amino acids. For the CDR3, the DNA is TGCGCCAGCAGCTTAAAAGGGACAGCCTCCTCTGGGGCCAACGTCCTGACTTTC. Translation: CASSLKGTASSGANVLTF.

The CDR3 here is CASSLVLAGVGEQFF. CDR3 nucleotide sequence: TGTGCCAGCAGCTTGGTACTAGCGGGAGTTGGTGAGCAGTTCTTC. The chain carries TRBV5-4 and TRBJ2-1; TRBD2 agrees at 11 bases. The CDR3 sequence is 15 residues long. The V gene end was trimmed by 0 bases and the J gene end by 9 bases; junction bases not matched to a gene: 5. Germline CDR1 SGHNT, CDR2 YYREEE (reference sequence).

The rearrangement joins TRBV5-8 to TRBJ2-5, with TRBD1 matching over 8 bases. Germline V gene data show CDR1 as SGHTS and CDR2 as YDEGEE. The J segment lost 3 bases and the V segment lost 2 bases, leaving 6 bases of the junction unmatched. The CDR3 extends over 15 amino acids. CDR3 loop: CASSFVGQGKETQYF. CDR3 sequence (DNA): TGTGCCAGCAGCTTCGTTGGACAGGGAAAAGAGACCCAGTACTTC.

This clone was found a few times. V gene TRBV2 combines with J gene TRBJ2-2; D remains ambiguous. Germline values: CDR1 SNHLY, CDR2 FYNNEI. V was pared by 3 bases and J by 1 base, with 12 bases between. The CDR3 totals 16 residues. CDR3 protein: CASSEFAPRNTGELFF. CDR3 nucleotide sequence: TGTGCCAGCAGTGAGTTCGCCCCGAGGAACACCGGGGAGCTGTTTTTT.

This clone was seen more than once but under ten times. This sequence joins TRBV29-1 and TRBJ2-5; the D is unclear. V lost 7 bases, J lost 5 bases, and 14 bases lay in between. The CDR3 is made up of 12 amino acids. Germline V gene lookup returns CDR1 SQVTM and CDR2 ANQGSEA. The CDR3 region has the DNA TGCAGCGCCGATCGGAGTGGGGAGACCCAGTACTTC. Residues: CSADRSGETQYF.

This sequence joins TRBV5-1 and TRBJ1-1; a weak D match, TRBD1 (5 bases). The V end was cut by 0 bases, the J end by 0 bases, with 6 bases between. This CDR3 spans 14 amino acids. Germline CDR1 SGHRS, CDR2 YFSETQ. CDR3 nucleotides: TGCGCCAGCAGCTTGGAGGGGTTGAACACTGAAGCTTTCTTT. Translating it yields CASSLEGLNTEAFF.

The genes are TRBV29-1 and TRBJ2-3; no reliable D call. Trimming left V 2 bases short and J 1 base short, with 7 bases between. CDR1 is SQVTM, CDR2 ANQGSEA, per germline. The CDR3 is 13 amino acids. The CDR3 DNA sequence: TGCAGCGTTGAATTTTATGGCACAGATACGCAGTATTTT. Amino acids: CSVEFYGTDTQYF.

V and J are TRBV5-4 and TRBJ2-7; possibly TRBD2 for D (6 bases). Looked up from germline, CDR1 is SGHNT and CDR2 is YYREEE (reference sequence). V shed 0 bases and J shed 3 bases, with 10 bases lying between them. This CDR3 is built from 14 residues. The CDR3 DNA reads as TGTGCCAGCAGCTTGGGTGCGGGAAGCTACGAGCAGTACTTC. Translated, it gives CASSLGAGSYEQYF. The entire variable domain, with the rest obtained from reference TRBV5-4 and TRBJ2-7, is as follows: ETGVTQSPTHLIKTRGQQVTLRCSSQSGHNTVSWYQQALGQGPQFIFQYYREEENGRGNFPPRFSGLQFPNYSSELNVNALELDDSALYLCASSLGAGSYEQYFGPGTRLTVT.

This clone was counted only a few times. The chain recombines TRBV11-2 with TRBJ2-7, with 7 bases matching TRBD2. The germline gives CDR1 SGHAT, CDR2 FQNNGV. The length of the CDR3 is 11 residues. J gave up 6 bases and V 5 bases, and 1 base lay outside the gene matches. The CDR3 sequence: CASSGGVEQYF. The CDR3 coding sequence is TGTGCCAGCAGCGGGGGGGTCGAGCAGTACTTC.

The chain has TRBV6-1 and TRBJ2-2; D is perhaps TRBD1 (5 bases). This CDR3 has 15 residues. The V gene's germline CDR1 is MNHNS and CDR2 SASEGT. V dropped 4 bases and J dropped 1 base, with 10 bases sitting between them. CDR3 in DNA: TGTGCCAGCAGTGTAAGGCAGGGGAACACCGGGGAGCTGTTTTTT. Protein product: CASSVRQGNTGELFF.

V gene TRBV11-3 combines with J gene TRBJ2-1; the D gene is possibly TRBD2 (5 bases). Germline V lookup: CDR1 SGHNT, CDR2 YENEEA. V was pared by 5 bases and J by 9 bases, with 11 bases between. This CDR3 has 12 residues. DNA of the CDR3: TGTGCCAGCAGCCAACGTCGGGGTGAGCAGTTCTTC. The encoded protein is CASSQRRGEQFF.

Here the CDR3 DNA reads TGCGCCAGCAGCCAGGCCCCCAGGGGGCAGGCGAACACTGAAGCTTTCTTT. This codes for CASSQAPRGQANTEAFF. The J gene is TRBJ1-1, the V gene TRBV4-1; TRBD1 agrees at 8 bases. CDR1 and CDR2 (germline): MGHRA, YSYEKL. V was clipped by 3 bases and J by 1 base; unmatched bases: 10. The CDR3 has 17 amino acids.

The V call is TRBV19, the J call TRBJ1-2; D uncertain. Trimming shortened V by 7 bases and J by 4 bases, and 13 bases separated the two germline ends. This CDR3 has 13 residues. Germline CDR1 LNHDA, CDR2 SQIVND (reference sequence). CDR3 loop: CASTSDIRYGYTF. CDR3 in DNA: TGTGCCAGTACTTCCGACATACGCTATGGCTACACCTTC.

The chain has TRBV10-1 and TRBJ2-7; 12 bases are a match to TRBD1. The germline gives CDR1 WNHNN, CDR2 SYGVQD (reference sequence). This CDR3 is built from 15 residues. V was pared by 5 bases and J by 7 bases, with 9 bases of the junction left unmatched. CDR3 amino acids: CASSNPGQGAREQYF. The CDR3 DNA follows: TGCGCCAGCAGTAACCCGGGACAGGGGGCGCGGGAGCAGTACTTC.

The gene calls are TRBV9 and TRBJ2-1; 13 bases align to TRBD2. Germline assignment: CDR1 SGDLS and CDR2 YYNGEE. CDR3 size: 19 residues. Trimming removed 2 bases from V and 0 bases from J; junction bases left unmatched: 8. The CDR3: CASSVDPGLAGRSYNEQFF. Written as DNA, the CDR3 is TGTGCCAGCAGCGTTGATCCGGGACTAGCGGGGCGCTCCTACAATGAGCAGTTCTTC.

This chain connects TRBV29-1 to TRBJ1-1; D is undetermined. The V end was cut by 7 bases, the J end by 0 bases, with 6 bases between. CDR1 is SQVTM and CDR2 is ANQGSEA in the germline V gene. This CDR3 is 11 amino acids long. In nucleotides, the CDR3 is TGCAGCGCACAGCTGAACACTGAAGCTTTCTTT. It codes for CSAQLNTEAFF.

The chain combines TRBV5-6 with TRBJ1-2; D not resolved. Per germline, CDR1 SGHDT and CDR2 YYEEEE. V lost 0 bases and J lost 4, with 10 bases in between. The CDR3 contains 14 residues. For the CDR3, the DNA is TGTGCCAGCAGCTTGGCCCACGCTACCTATGGCTACACCTTC. Encoded protein: CASSLAHATYGYTF.